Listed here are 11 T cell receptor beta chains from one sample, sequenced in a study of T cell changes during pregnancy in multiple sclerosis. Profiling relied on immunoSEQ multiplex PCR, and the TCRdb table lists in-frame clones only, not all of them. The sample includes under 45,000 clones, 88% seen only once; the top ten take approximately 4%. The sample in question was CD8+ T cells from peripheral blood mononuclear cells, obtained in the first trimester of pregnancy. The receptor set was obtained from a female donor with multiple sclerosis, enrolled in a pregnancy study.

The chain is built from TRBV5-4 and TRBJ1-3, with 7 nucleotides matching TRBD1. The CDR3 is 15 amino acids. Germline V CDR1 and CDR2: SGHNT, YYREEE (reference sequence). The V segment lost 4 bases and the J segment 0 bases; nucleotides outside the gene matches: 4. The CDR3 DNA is TGTGCCAGCAGCCTAGACAGGGACTCTGGAAACACCATATATTTT. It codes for CASSLDRDSGNTIYF.

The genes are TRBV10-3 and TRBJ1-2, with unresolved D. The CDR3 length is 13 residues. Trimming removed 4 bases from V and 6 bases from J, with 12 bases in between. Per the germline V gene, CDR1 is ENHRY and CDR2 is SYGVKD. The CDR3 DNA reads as TGTGCCATCAGTGTCATCCAGGCAGATGGCTACACCTTC. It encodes CAISVIQADGYTF.

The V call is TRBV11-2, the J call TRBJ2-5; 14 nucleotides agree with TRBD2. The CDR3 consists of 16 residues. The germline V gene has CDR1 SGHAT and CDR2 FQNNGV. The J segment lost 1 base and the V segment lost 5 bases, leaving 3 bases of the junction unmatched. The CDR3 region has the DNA TGTGCCAGCAGCCTGGGACTAGCGGGGGCCCAAGAGACCCAGTACTTC. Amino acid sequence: CASSLGLAGAQETQYF.

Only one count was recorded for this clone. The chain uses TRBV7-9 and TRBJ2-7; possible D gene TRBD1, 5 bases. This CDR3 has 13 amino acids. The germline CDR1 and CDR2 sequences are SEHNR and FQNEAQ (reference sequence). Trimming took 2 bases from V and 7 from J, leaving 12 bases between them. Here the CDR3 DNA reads TGTGCCAGCAGCTTACCAGGGTATGGGGAGCAGTACTTC. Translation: CASSLPGYGEQYF.

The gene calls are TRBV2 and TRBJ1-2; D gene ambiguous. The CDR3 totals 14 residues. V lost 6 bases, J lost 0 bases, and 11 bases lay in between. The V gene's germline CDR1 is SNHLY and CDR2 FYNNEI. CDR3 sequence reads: CASRNRSSNYGYTF. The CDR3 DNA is TGTGCCAGCAGGAACAGAAGTTCTAACTATGGCTACACCTTC.

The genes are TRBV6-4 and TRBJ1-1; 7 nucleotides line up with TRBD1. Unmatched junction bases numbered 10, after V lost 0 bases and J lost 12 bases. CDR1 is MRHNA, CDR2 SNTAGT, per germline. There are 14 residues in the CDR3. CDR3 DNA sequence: TGTGCCAGCAGTGACTCGGTGGGACAGTCGACGACTTTCTTT. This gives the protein CASSDSVGQSTTFF.

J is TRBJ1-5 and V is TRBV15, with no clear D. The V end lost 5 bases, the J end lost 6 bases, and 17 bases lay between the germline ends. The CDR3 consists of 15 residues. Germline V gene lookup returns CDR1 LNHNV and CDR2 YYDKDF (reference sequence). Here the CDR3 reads CATSLNSALLQPQHF. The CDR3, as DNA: TGTGCCACCAGCCTGAACAGTGCCCTTCTTCAGCCCCAGCATTTT. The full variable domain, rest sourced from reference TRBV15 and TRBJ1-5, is DAMVIQNPRYQVTQFGKPVTLSCSQTLNHNVMYWYQQKSSQAPKLLFHYYDKDFNNEADTPDNFQSRRPNTSFCFLDIRSPGLGDTAMYLCATSLNSALLQPQHFGDGTRLSIL.

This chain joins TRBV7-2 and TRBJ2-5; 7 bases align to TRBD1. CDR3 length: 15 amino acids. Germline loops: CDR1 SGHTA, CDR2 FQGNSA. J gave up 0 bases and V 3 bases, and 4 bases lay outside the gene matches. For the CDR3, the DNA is TGTGCCAGCAGCTTGACAGGGTGGTACCAAGAGACCCAGTACTTC. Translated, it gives CASSLTGWYQETQYF.

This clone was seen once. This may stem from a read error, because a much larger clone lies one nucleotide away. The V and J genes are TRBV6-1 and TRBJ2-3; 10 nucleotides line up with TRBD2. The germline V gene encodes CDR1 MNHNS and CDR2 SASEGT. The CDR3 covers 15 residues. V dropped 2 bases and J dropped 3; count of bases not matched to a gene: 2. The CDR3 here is CASSEQAGGTDTQYF. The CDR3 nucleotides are TGTGCCAGCAGTGAACAAGCGGGGGGGACAGATACGCAGTATTTT.

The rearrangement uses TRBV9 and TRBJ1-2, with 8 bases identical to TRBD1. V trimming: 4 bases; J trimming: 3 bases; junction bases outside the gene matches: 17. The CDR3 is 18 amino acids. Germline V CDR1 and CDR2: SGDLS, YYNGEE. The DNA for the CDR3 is TGTGCCAGCAGCTCCGGAGGACTAAAGCAGGGGGCGTACTATGGCTACACCTTC. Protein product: CASSSGGLKQGAYYGYTF. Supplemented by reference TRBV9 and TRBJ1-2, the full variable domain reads DSGVTQTPKHLITATGQRVTLRCSPRSGDLSVYWYQQSLDQGLQFLIQYYNGEERAKGNILERFSAQQFPDLHSELNLSSLELGDSALYFCASSSGGLKQGAYYGYTFGSGTRLTVV.

The CDR3 reads CASSSWTGIYEQYF. The CDR3 DNA reads TGTGCCAGCAGCTCATGGACGGGGATCTACGAGCAGTACTTC. This chain joins TRBV5-4 and TRBJ2-7; tentatively, D is TRBD2 (5 bases). Germline assignment: CDR1 SGHNT and CDR2 YYREEE (reference sequence). CDR3 length equals 14 residues. V lost 3 bases and J 3 bases, leaving 13 bases between the germline ends.